The 8 T cell receptor beta chains below were found in one sample sequenced in a study of blood T cell repertoires in COVID-19 (dated by TCRdb to the early 2020s). Library preparation was by the immunoSEQ multiplex PCR assay. TCRdb carries this immuneACCESS record with in-frame sequences only. Its versions omit some clonotypes, under half of them owing to an unresolved V gene in the studies checked, with the rest unexplained. The sample table holds about 140,000 clones, of which approximately 86% were seen once. The ten largest clones take up around 8.5% of the sample. Sequencing was performed on peripheral blood. These receptors were taken from an older woman with acute or convalescent COVID-19.

As regards this clone: Other DNA sequences of this sample code for an identical CDR3. The rearrangement links TRBV30 to TRBJ1-2, with 9 bases fitting TRBD1. Germline CDR1 reads GTSNPN; CDR2 reads SVGIG (reference sequence). The CDR3 spans 13 residues. The junction had 11 bases not matched to a gene; V was cut back by 8 bases and J by 7 bases. In DNA, the CDR3 is TGTGCCCAGCGAGTGGGACAGGGTTCTGGCTACACCTTC. This translates into CAQRVGQGSGYTF.

The table lists this clone with a few counts. The gene calls are TRBV7-9 and TRBJ2-1; TRBD1 might be the D (5 bases). The V end was cut by 3 bases, the J end by 6 bases, with 18 bases between. The CDR3 sequence is 16 residues long. CDR1 and CDR2 (germline): SEHNR, FQNEAQ (reference sequence). The CDR3 DNA reads TGTGCCAGCAGCTTTCTGGGGCAGAGGAGTCTCAATGAGCAGTTCTTC. It encodes CASSFLGQRSLNEQFF.

J is TRBJ2-7 and V is TRBV7-8, with TRBD2 matching 10 bases. J gave up 7 bases and V 5 bases, and 2 bases lay outside the gene matches. The CDR3 extends over 12 amino acids. From germline, CDR1 is SGHVS and CDR2 FQNEAQ. CDR3 in amino acids: CASSRTSGEQYF. CDR3 DNA sequence: TGTGCCAGCAGCCGGACTAGCGGAGAGCAGTACTTC.

The chain carries TRBV4-1 and TRBJ1-6; D is perhaps TRBD1 (6 bases). The germline CDR1 and CDR2 sequences are MGHRA and YSYEKL. The V end lost 0 bases, the J end lost 0 bases, and 12 bases lay between the germline ends. The CDR3 loop spans 18 amino acids. The DNA for the CDR3 is TGCGCCAGCAGCCAAGATTTAAGGGGGAGCTCCTATAATTCACCCCTCCACTTT. It encodes CASSQDLRGSSYNSPLHF.

This clone was detected only a few times. The CDR3 DNA reads as TGTGCCAGCAGTTTATTCCCGCCCAGACAGGGGGTAAATCAGCCCCAGCATTTT. Translated: CASSLFPPRQGVNQPQHF. The chain uses TRBV27 and TRBJ1-5; 9 positions agree with TRBD1. J gave up 4 bases and V 1 base, and 11 bases lay outside the gene matches. The CDR3 covers 18 residues. The germline gives CDR1 MNHEY, CDR2 SMNVEV (reference sequence).

The chain employs TRBV7-9 and TRBJ1-6, with 8 bases that match TRBD1. In germline, CDR1 is SEHNR, CDR2 FQNEAQ (reference sequence). There are 15 residues in the CDR3. The V gene end was trimmed by 4 bases and the J gene end by 9 bases; junction bases not matched to a gene: 8. The CDR3 sequence is CASSSAGQGASPLHF. DNA of the CDR3: TGTGCCAGCAGCTCCGCTGGACAGGGAGCTTCACCCCTCCACTTT.

The chain joins TRBV28 to TRBJ2-3, with a possible D match to TRBD2 (6 bases). Trimming removed 5 bases from V and 6 bases from J, with 18 bases in between. CDR3 size: 15 residues. Germline V gives CDR1 MDHEN, CDR2 SYDVKM. CDR3 sequence: CASSANGLTRDTQYF. The DNA of the CDR3 is TGTGCCAGCAGTGCCAACGGACTAACCCGGGATACGCAGTATTTT.

The rearrangement joins TRBV27 to TRBJ1-1, with TRBD1 matching over 7 bases. CDR1 is MNHEY and CDR2 is SMNVEV in the germline V gene (reference sequence). V lost 5 bases to trimming and J lost 10 bases; unmatched junction nucleotides: 7. This CDR3 is built from 12 residues. CDR3 nucleotides: TGTGCCAGCAGTGCCGACAGGGCGGGAGCTTTCTTT. Its translation: CASSADRAGAFF.